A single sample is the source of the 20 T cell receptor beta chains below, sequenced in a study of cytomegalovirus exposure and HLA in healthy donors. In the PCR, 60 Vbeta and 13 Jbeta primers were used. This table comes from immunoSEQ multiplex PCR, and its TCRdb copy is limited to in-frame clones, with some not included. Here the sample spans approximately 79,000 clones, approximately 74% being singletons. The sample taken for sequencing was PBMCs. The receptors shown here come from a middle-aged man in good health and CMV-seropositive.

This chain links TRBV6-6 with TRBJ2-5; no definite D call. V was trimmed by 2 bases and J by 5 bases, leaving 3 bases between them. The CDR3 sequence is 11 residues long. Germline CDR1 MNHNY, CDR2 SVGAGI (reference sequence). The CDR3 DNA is TGTGCCAGCAGTTACGAGGAGACCCAGTACTTC. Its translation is CASSYEETQYF.

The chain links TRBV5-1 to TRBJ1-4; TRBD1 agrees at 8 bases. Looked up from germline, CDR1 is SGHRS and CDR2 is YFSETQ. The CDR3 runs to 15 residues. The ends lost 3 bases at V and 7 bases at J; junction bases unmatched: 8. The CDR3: CASSSTGTGGEKLFF. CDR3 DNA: TGCGCCAGCAGCTCGACCGGGACAGGAGGTGAAAAACTGTTTTTT.

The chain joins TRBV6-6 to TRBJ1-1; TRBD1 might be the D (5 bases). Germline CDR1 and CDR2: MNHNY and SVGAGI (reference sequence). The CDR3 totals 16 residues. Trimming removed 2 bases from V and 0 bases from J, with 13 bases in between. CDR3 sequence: CASSYSTGEMNTEAFF. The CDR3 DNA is TGTGCCAGCAGTTACAGTACAGGCGAGATGAACACTGAAGCTTTCTTT.

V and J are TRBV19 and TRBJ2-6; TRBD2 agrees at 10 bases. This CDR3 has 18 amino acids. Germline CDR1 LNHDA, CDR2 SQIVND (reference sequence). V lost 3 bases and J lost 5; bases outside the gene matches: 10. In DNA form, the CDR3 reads TGTGCCAGTAGTATCCGTACAGCGGGGGGGTCTTGGGCCAACGTCCTGACTTTC. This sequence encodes CASSIRTAGGSWANVLTF.

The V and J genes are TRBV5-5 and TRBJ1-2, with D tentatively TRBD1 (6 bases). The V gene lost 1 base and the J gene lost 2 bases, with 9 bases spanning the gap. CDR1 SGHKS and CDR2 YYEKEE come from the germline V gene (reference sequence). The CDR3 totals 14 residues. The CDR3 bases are TGTGCCAGCAGCTTGTCCAGGGGAAACTATGGCTACACCTTC. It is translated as CASSLSRGNYGYTF.

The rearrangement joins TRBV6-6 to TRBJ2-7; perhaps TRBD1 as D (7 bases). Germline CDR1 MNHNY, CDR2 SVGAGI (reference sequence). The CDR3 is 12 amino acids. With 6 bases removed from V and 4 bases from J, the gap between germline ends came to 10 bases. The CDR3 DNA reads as TGTGCCAGCAGGCAGGGGGGATACGAGCAGTACTTC. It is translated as CASRQGGYEQYF.

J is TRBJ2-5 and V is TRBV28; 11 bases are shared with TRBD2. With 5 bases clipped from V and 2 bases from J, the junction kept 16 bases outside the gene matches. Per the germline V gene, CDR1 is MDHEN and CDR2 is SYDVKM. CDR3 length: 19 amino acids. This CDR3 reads CASSPPPGSGRGGQETQYF. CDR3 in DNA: TGTGCCAGCAGTCCCCCGCCGGGTAGCGGGAGGGGCGGGCAAGAGACCCAGTACTTC.

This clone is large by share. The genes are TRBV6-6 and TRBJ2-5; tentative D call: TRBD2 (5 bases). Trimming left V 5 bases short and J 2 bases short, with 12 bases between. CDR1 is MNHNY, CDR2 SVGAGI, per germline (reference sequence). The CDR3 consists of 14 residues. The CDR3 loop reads CASSSLGGQETQYF. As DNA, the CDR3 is TGTGCCAGCAGTAGCCTCGGCGGGCAAGAGACCCAGTACTTC.

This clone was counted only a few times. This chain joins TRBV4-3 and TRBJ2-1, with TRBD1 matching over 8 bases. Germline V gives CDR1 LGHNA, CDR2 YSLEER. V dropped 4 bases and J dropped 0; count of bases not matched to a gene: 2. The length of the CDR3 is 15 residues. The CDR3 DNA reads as TGCGCCAGCAGCCCTACAGGGGGCTCCTACAATGAGCAGTTCTTC. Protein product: CASSPTGGSYNEQFF.

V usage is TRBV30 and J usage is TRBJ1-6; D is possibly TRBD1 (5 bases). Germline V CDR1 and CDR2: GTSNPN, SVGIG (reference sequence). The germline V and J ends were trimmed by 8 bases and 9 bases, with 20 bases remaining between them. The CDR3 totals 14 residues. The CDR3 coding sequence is TGTGCCGGCCCCGGTGCAGGGAAGGCTTCACCCCTCCACTTT. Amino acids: CAGPGAGKASPLHF.

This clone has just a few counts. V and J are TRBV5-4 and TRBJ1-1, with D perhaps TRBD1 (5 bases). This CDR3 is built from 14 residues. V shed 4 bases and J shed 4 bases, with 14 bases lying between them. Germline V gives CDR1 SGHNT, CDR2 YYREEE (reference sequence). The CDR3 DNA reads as TGTGCCAGCAGCGCGGCCCAGGGTAGCACTGAAGCTTTCTTT. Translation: CASSAAQGSTEAFF.

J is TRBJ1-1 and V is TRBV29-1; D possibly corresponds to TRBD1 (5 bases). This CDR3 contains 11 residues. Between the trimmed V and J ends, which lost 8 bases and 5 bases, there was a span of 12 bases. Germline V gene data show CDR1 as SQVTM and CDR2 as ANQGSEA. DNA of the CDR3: TGCAGCCTGGTGCGGGGGACTGAAGCTTTCTTT. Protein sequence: CSLVRGTEAFF.

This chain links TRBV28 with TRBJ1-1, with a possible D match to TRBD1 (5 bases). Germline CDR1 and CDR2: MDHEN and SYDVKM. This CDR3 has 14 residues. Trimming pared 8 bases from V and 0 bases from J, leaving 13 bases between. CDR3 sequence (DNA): TGTGCCAGCTGTCGGGGGGGGATGAACACTGAAGCTTTCTTT. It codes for CASCRGGMNTEAFF.

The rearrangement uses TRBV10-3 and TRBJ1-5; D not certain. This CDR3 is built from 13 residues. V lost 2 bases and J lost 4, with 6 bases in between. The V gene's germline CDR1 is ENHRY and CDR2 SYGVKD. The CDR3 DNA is TGTGCCATCAGTGAGAGAGGAAATCAGCCCCAGCATTTT. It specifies CAISERGNQPQHF.

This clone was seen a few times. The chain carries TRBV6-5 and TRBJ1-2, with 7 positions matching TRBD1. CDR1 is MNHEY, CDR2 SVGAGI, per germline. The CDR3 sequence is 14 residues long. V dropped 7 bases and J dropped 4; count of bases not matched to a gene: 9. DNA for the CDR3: TGTGCCAGCACCAGACAGGGCCTCGGCTATGGCTACACCTTC. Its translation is CASTRQGLGYGYTF.

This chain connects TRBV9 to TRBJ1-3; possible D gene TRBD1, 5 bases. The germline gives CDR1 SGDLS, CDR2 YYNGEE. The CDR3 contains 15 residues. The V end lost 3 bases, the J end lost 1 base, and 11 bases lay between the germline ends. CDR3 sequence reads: CASSASGRSGNTIYF. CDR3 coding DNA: TGTGCCAGCAGCGCCTCAGGGAGGTCTGGAAACACCATATATTTT.

The CDR3 here is CASSETRATNEKLFF. As DNA, the CDR3 is TGTGCCAGCAGTGAAACTCGGGCAACTAATGAAAAACTGTTTTTT. The J gene is TRBJ1-4, the V gene TRBV25-1; no clear D gene. The CDR3 is 15 amino acids. Germline V gene lookup returns CDR1 MGHDK and CDR2 SYGVNS. V was clipped by 2 bases and J by 0 bases, with 7 bases between them.

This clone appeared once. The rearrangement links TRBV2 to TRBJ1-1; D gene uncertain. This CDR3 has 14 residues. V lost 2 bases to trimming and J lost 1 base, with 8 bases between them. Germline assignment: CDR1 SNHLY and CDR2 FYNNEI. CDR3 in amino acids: CASSEQTWNTEAFF. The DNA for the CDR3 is TGTGCCAGCAGTGAACAGACTTGGAACACTGAAGCTTTCTTT.

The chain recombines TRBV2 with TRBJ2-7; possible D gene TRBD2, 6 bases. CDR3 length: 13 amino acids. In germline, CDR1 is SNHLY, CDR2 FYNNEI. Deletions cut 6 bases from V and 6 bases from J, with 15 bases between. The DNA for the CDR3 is TGTGCCAGCAGCGGGACTTTCCTTCCCGAGCAGTACTTC. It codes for CASSGTFLPEQYF.

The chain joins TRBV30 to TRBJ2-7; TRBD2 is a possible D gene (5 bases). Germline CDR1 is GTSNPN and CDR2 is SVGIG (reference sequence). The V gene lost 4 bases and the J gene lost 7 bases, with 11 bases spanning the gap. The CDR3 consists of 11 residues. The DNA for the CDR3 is TGTGCCTGGACCCGACGCGGGGAGCAGTACTTC. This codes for CAWTRRGEQYF.